What follows is one TCR beta chain and its context. Profiling relied on immunoSEQ multiplex PCR, and the TCRdb table lists in-frame clones only, not all of them. This sample has about 50,000 clones, with around 90% found just once. This record belongs to a study of blood T cell repertoires in COVID-19. Study context: The analysed material was cDNA or gDNA that came from T cells, B-cell-depleted T cells, or PBMCs.

V was pared by 5 bases and J by 6 bases, with 11 bases of the junction left unmatched. Germline V CDR1 and CDR2: SGHVS, FQNEAQ. The CDR3 length is 16 residues. The chain carries TRBV7-8 and TRBJ2-7; TRBD1 agrees at 12 bases. The sample comprised peripheral blood. This clonotype originated in a human donor in a cohort sampled during active COVID-19. DNA for the CDR3: TGTGCCAGCAGCCGATCTAGGGACAGGGGGCTTAGCGAGCAGTACTTC. Amino acids: CASSRSRDRGLSEQYF.